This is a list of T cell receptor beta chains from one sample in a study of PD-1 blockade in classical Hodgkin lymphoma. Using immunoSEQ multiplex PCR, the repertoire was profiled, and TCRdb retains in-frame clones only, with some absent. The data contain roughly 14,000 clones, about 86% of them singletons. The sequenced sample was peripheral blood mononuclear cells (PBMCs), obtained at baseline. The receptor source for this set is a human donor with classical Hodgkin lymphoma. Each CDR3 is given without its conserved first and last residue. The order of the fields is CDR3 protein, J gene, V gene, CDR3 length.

cdr3_aa: AWSVGTSLDQETQY
j_call: TRBJ2-5
v_call: TRBV30
cdr3_length: 14

cdr3_aa: ASSSRDEALTDTQY
j_call: TRBJ2-3
v_call: TRBV28
cdr3_length: 14

cdr3_aa: ASSLLASGGETQY
j_call: TRBJ2-5
v_call: TRBV7-3
cdr3_length: 13

cdr3_aa: ASSLQGGGYT
j_call: TRBJ1-2
v_call: TRBV7-2
cdr3_length: 10

cdr3_aa: ASTTGARNTGELF
j_call: TRBJ2-2
v_call: TRBV19
cdr3_length: 13

cdr3_aa: ASSWDRGRENEQF
j_call: TRBJ2-1
v_call: TRBV7-2
cdr3_length: 13

cdr3_aa: ASSRGTGGEGYT
j_call: TRBJ1-2
v_call: TRBV19
cdr3_length: 12

cdr3_aa: ASSLTGTPSGNTIY
j_call: TRBJ1-3
v_call: TRBV5-1
cdr3_length: 14

cdr3_aa: ASSLASGTGVYNEQF
j_call: TRBJ2-1
v_call: TRBV7-8
cdr3_length: 15

cdr3_aa: ASSVGQGPSEQY
j_call: TRBJ2-7
v_call: TRBV2
cdr3_length: 12

cdr3_aa: ASSQDEGSKLSPLH
j_call: TRBJ1-6
v_call: TRBV4-3
cdr3_length: 14

cdr3_aa: ASSLIREDTDTQY
j_call: TRBJ2-3
v_call: TRBV28
cdr3_length: 13

cdr3_aa: ASSLRETQY
j_call: TRBJ2-5
v_call: TRBV13
cdr3_length: 9

cdr3_aa: ASSFGQGDGYT
j_call: TRBJ1-2
v_call: TRBV7-2
cdr3_length: 11

cdr3_aa: ASRAGGRYTGELF
j_call: TRBJ2-2
v_call: TRBV6-1
cdr3_length: 13

cdr3_aa: ASSFWTSGNNEQF
j_call: TRBJ2-1
v_call: TRBV13
cdr3_length: 13

cdr3_aa: ASSFRQPNEKLF
j_call: TRBJ1-4
v_call: TRBV5-1
cdr3_length: 12

cdr3_aa: ASSKKRGWTSSYNEQF
j_call: TRBJ2-1
v_call: TRBV21-1
cdr3_length: 16

cdr3_aa: ASRLQAPGTEAF
j_call: TRBJ1-1
v_call: TRBV2
cdr3_length: 12

cdr3_aa: ATSRDTGWTEAF
j_call: TRBJ1-1
v_call: TRBV15
cdr3_length: 12

cdr3_aa: ASSQDAGNTIY
j_call: TRBJ1-3
v_call: TRBV5-1
cdr3_length: 11

cdr3_aa: ASTDKGGSAGSYEQY
j_call: TRBJ2-7
v_call: TRBV11-2
cdr3_length: 15

cdr3_aa: ASTDRIYTEAF
j_call: TRBJ1-1
v_call: TRBV28
cdr3_length: 11

cdr3_aa: ASSGTVITGELF
j_call: TRBJ2-2
v_call: TRBV19
cdr3_length: 12

cdr3_aa: ASSIWRDGWYTGELF
j_call: TRBJ2-2
v_call: TRBV19
cdr3_length: 15

cdr3_aa: ASSLPSGGAYNQPQH
j_call: TRBJ1-5
v_call: TRBV7-2
cdr3_length: 15

cdr3_aa: ASSLIGSYNQPQH
j_call: TRBJ1-5
v_call: TRBV27
cdr3_length: 13

cdr3_aa: ASSLSGYGYT
j_call: TRBJ1-2
v_call: TRBV4-3
cdr3_length: 10

cdr3_aa: ASSGGTLYGYT
j_call: TRBJ1-2
v_call: TRBV2
cdr3_length: 11

cdr3_aa: AISGTFNLDQPQH
j_call: TRBJ1-5
v_call: TRBV10-3
cdr3_length: 13

cdr3_aa: ASSLAGQNTEAF
j_call: TRBJ1-1
v_call: TRBV7-8
cdr3_length: 12

cdr3_aa: ASRRIAGGYEQY
j_call: TRBJ2-7
v_call: TRBV11-2
cdr3_length: 12

cdr3_aa: ASSQERYNEQF
j_call: TRBJ2-1
v_call: TRBV4-3
cdr3_length: 11

cdr3_aa: ASSQSGETQY
j_call: TRBJ2-5
v_call: TRBV4-1
cdr3_length: 10

cdr3_aa: ASSPEVYYSNQPQH
j_call: TRBJ1-5
v_call: TRBV28
cdr3_length: 14

cdr3_aa: ASSRTNSYGYT
j_call: TRBJ1-2
v_call: TRBV28
cdr3_length: 11

cdr3_aa: ASSPWVSGGGQF
j_call: TRBJ2-1
v_call: TRBV27
cdr3_length: 12